A single sample gave rise to the 31 T cell receptor beta chains below, sequenced in a study of tumor and adjacent non-tumor tissue in lung cancer. RNA was extracted from bulk tissue without any cell sorting. A modified ARM-PCR protocol with three rounds of nested PCR amplified TCRbeta. MiXCR was run by TCRdb on the multiplex PCR reads, yielding one entry per CDR3 protein. The sample yields about 200,000 distinct CDR3 sequences, over 55% seen once. Sequenced input: lung tumor tissue. These receptors originate from a man in his sixties with non-small cell lung cancer.

The chain couples TRBV14 to TRBJ1-6; D is undetermined. The CDR3 sequence is 13 residues long. Germline V lookup: CDR1 SGHDN, CDR2 FVKESK. The germline V and J ends were trimmed by 4 bases and 10 bases, with 11 bases remaining between them. The CDR3 nucleotides read TGTGCCAGCAGCCTAGTGGAAACCTCACCCCTCCACTTT. Translating it yields CASSLVETSPLHF.

This clonotype was seen ten or more times. The chain uses TRBV6-5 and TRBJ1-5, with D possibly being TRBD1 (5 bases). Between the trimmed V and J ends, which lost 2 bases and 10 bases, there was a span of 24 bases. The germline V gene encodes CDR1 MNHEY and CDR2 SVGAGI. CDR3 length equals 17 residues. The CDR3 DNA sequence: TGTGCCAGCAGTTACGTAAGGGCAGGGCGCTGGTTAAGACCCCAGCATTTT. Its protein product is CASSYVRAGRWLRPQHF.

CDR3 sequence (DNA): TGCGCCAGCAGTGGCGGGGGGACTAGCGGGATCTACGAGCAGTACTTC. Translated, it gives CASSGGGTSGIYEQYF. V gene TRBV10-2 combines with J gene TRBJ2-7; 13 bases align to TRBD2. J gave up 3 bases and V 4 bases, and 6 bases lay outside the gene matches. The CDR3 length is 16 residues. Per germline, CDR1 WSHSY and CDR2 SAAADI.

This clonotype came up a few times. This sequence may be a read error, since a much larger clone differs from it by one base. Given the absence of the conserved phenylalanine or tryptophan at the CDR3 end, a read error is likely. V is TRBV4-1 and J is TRBJ2-3; D unresolved. Germline assignment: CDR1 MGHRA and CDR2 YSYEKL. This CDR3 has 15 residues. V was shortened by 0 bases and J by 2 bases, with 9 bases between the two germline ends. CDR3 DNA: TGCGCCAGCAGCCAAGATGCGGTGTACACAGATACGCAGTATTCT. Translation: CASSQDAVYTDTQYS.

The V and J genes are TRBV11-1 and TRBJ1-4; a weak D match, TRBD1 (6 bases). This CDR3 region has 16 residues. Per germline, CDR1 SGHAT and CDR2 FQDESV (reference sequence). V was pared by 1 base and J by 0 bases, with 9 bases between. The CDR3, as DNA: TGTGCCAGCAGCTTAGGCAGGGGAACAACTAATGAAAAACTGTTTTTT. Encoded protein: CASSLGRGTTNEKLFF.

A note on this clonotype: This sequence may be a read error, since a much larger clone differs from it by one base. The CDR3 DNA reads as TGCAACGCCTACGCGCCGGGACAGGGGTCCTACAATGAGCAGTTCTTC. This translates into CNAYAPGQGSYNEQFF. The V gene is TRBV29-1, the J gene TRBJ2-1; 10 nucleotides match TRBD1. This CDR3 region has 16 residues. The V gene's germline CDR1 is SQVTM and CDR2 ANQGSEA.

This sequence joins TRBV4-1 and TRBJ1-1; no firm D call. The CDR3 covers 15 residues. The germline V gene encodes CDR1 MGHRA and CDR2 YSYEKL. V shed 0 bases and J shed 4 bases, with 12 bases lying between them. Written as DNA, the CDR3 is TGCGCCAGCAGCCAAGAAACCCAGTGGCTCACTGAAGCTTTCTTT. This sequence encodes CASSQETQWLTEAFF.

As to this clonotype: A much larger clone differs by one base, so this may be a read error. V and J are TRBV20-1 and TRBJ2-7; D could derive from TRBD1 or TRBD2 (5 bases each). The CDR3 is made up of 13 amino acids. Germline-derived CDR1 and CDR2 are DFQATT and SNEGSKA (reference sequence). Here the CDR3 reads CNATGTGSYEQYF. The CDR3 region has the DNA TGCAATGCCACCGGGACGGGTTCCTACGAGCAGTACTTC.

The V call is TRBV4-1, the J call TRBJ2-1, with a possible D match to TRBD1 (5 bases). V lost 4 bases to trimming and J lost 0 bases, with 13 bases between them. The CDR3 is made up of 16 amino acids. CDR1 and CDR2 from the germline V gene are MGHRA and YSYEKL. The CDR3 here is CASSPIQRGSYNEQFF. The CDR3 DNA reads as TGCGCCAGCAGCCCGATCCAAAGGGGCTCCTACAATGAGCAGTTCTTC.

The table lists this clonotype with a count of one. The chain is built from TRBV12-3 or TRBV12-4 and TRBJ1-2, with D perhaps TRBD1 (5 bases). The CDR3 extends over 12 amino acids. The V gene lost 7 bases and the J gene lost 8 bases, with 14 bases spanning the gap. CDR3 bases: TGTGCCAGCAATCCGGGACGCGGAGGCTACACCTTC. Encoded protein: CASNPGRGGYTF.

On this clonotype itself: This may stem from a read error, because a much larger clone lies one nucleotide away. The chain uses TRBV20-1 and TRBJ2-7, with D perhaps matching TRBD1 or TRBD2 (5 bases each). Germline V gene lookup returns CDR1 DFQATT and CDR2 SNEGSKA (reference sequence). The CDR3 covers 12 residues. V was clipped by 7 bases and J by 5 bases, with 15 bases between them. Here the CDR3 reads CSDSGRRDEQYF. The CDR3 DNA sequence: TGCAGTGACTCGGGACGAAGGGACGAGCAGTACTTC.

This clonotype was counted between two and nine times. The J gene is TRBJ1-1, the V gene TRBV5-1; 11 positions match TRBD1. CDR1 is SGHRS, CDR2 YFSETQ, per germline. Unmatched junction bases numbered 6, after V lost 2 bases and J lost 3 bases. CDR3 size: 16 residues. This CDR3 is CASSFRTGGRDTEAFF. Here the CDR3 DNA reads TGCGCCAGCAGCTTCAGGACAGGGGGCCGGGACACTGAAGCTTTCTTT. Combining the CDR3 with reference TRBV5-1 and TRBJ1-1 gives the whole variable domain KAGVTQTPRYLIKTRGQQVTLSCSPISGHRSVSWYQQTPGQGLQFLFEYFSETQRNKGNFPGRFSGRQFSNSRSEMNVSTLELGDSALYLCASSFRTGGRDTEAFFGQGTRLTVV.

The chain links TRBV28 to TRBJ2-5; perhaps D is TRBD1 or TRBD2 (5 bases each). V was shortened by 8 bases and J by 2 bases, with 18 bases between the two germline ends. The CDR3 loop spans 15 amino acids. Germline V gives CDR1 MDHEN, CDR2 SYDVKM. CDR3: CASGRIDRLQETQYF. The CDR3 bases are TGTGCCAGCGGCCGCATAGACAGACTACAAGAGACCCAGTACTTC.

This clonotype has more than one count but fewer than ten. V and J are TRBV5-6 and TRBJ1-1, with D maybe TRBD1 (6 bases). Trimming shortened V by 4 bases and J by 0 bases, and 10 bases separated the two germline ends. In germline, CDR1 is SGHDT, CDR2 YYEEEE. The CDR3 extends over 14 amino acids. The DNA of the CDR3 is TGTGCCAGCAGCATTGGACAGCTGAACACTGAAGCTTTCTTT. It yields the protein CASSIGQLNTEAFF.

Concerning this clonotype itself: The junction departs from germline at one end; a sequencing error may be responsible. This chain links TRBV6-5 with TRBJ1-2; TRBD1 matches 7 bases. The CDR3 length is 12 residues. The germline gives CDR1 MNHEY, CDR2 SVGAGI. The DNA for the CDR3 is TGTACCAGCAGCTCAGGGGGGTATGGCTACATCTTC. Protein: CTSSSGGYGYIF.

A few counts support this clonotype. A single base separates this from a much larger clone, so it may be a read error. The CDR3 DNA sequence: TGTGCCAGCAGCGCTCGACAGACGAACACCGGGGAGCTGTTTTTT. Its protein is CASSARQTNTGELFF. This chain uses TRBV11-3 with TRBJ2-2; possible D gene TRBD1, 5 bases. With 5 bases removed from V and 0 bases from J, the gap between germline ends came to 10 bases. CDR3 size: 15 residues. From germline, CDR1 is SGHNT and CDR2 YENEEA. Variable domain in full (rest from reference TRBV11-3 and TRBJ2-2): EAGVVQSPRYKIIEKKQPVAFWCNPISGHNTLYWYLQNLGQGPELLIRYENEEAVDDSQLPKDRFSAERLKGVDSTLKIQPAELGDSAVYLCASSARQTNTGELFFGEGSRLTVL.

The V call is TRBV6-5, the J call TRBJ2-6, with D unclear. The germline gives CDR1 MNHEY, CDR2 SVGAGI. The V end lost 1 base, the J end lost 0 bases, and 4 bases lay between the germline ends. The CDR3 extends over 15 amino acids. The CDR3 is CASSYFCSGANVLTF. Written as DNA, the CDR3 is TGTGCCAGCAGTTACTTTTGCTCTGGGGCCAACGTCCTGACTTTC.

About this clonotype itself: One end of the junction does not line up with germline, which may come from a read error. The rearrangement uses TRBV12-3 or TRBV12-4 and TRBJ1-1; D remains unclear. This CDR3 region has 12 residues. The CDR3, as DNA: TGTGCCAGCAACGAGAACCACACTGAAGCTTTTTTT. It codes for CASNENHTEAFF.

In this sample, this clonotype turned up a few times. The chain links TRBV4-2 to TRBJ2-7, with 11 bases lining up with TRBD2. CDR1 LGHNA and CDR2 YNFKEQ come from the germline V gene. The CDR3 consists of 15 residues. The J segment lost 1 base and the V segment lost 1 base, leaving 0 bases of the junction unmatched. The CDR3 protein is CASSQGLAGSYEQYF. In DNA form, the CDR3 reads TGTGCCAGCAGCCAAGGACTAGCGGGGTCCTACGAGCAGTACTTC.

This clonotype has only one observation. One junction end disagrees with the germline gene, perhaps due to a read error. The chain links TRBV30 to TRBJ2-1; tentatively, D is TRBD2 (6 bases). The CDR3 is 13 amino acids. Germline V gene lookup returns CDR1 GTSNPN and CDR2 SVGIG (reference sequence). CDR3 nucleotide sequence: TGTACCTGGAGTAGGGGTGGAGGGAATGAGCAGTTCTTC. Its translation is CTWSRGGGNEQFF. The whole variable domain, filled in from reference TRBV30 and TRBJ2-1, reads SQTIHQWPATLVQPVGSPLSLECTVEGTSNPNLYWYRQAAGRGLQLLFYSVGIGQISSEVPQNLSASRPQDRQFILSSKKLLLSDSGFYLCTWSRGGGNEQFFGPGTRLTVL.

Comment on this clonotype: A much larger clone lies one base from this, so it may be a read error. The rearrangement links TRBV29-1 to TRBJ1-1, with D unclear. The CDR3 covers 13 residues. Germline V gives CDR1 SQVTM, CDR2 ANQGSEA. Written as DNA, the CDR3 is TGCATCACTAAGATAGATGATAACACTGAAGCTTTCTTT. As protein: CITKIDDNTEAFF.

Remarks on this clonotype: At one end, the junction sequence differs from germline, possibly due to a read error. The chain recombines TRBV24-1 with TRBJ1-1; no clear D gene. There are 13 residues in the CDR3. From germline, CDR1 is KGHDR and CDR2 SFDVKD. CDR3 region: CVTSENQNTEAFF. The CDR3 DNA sequence: TGTGTCACCAGTGAGAATCAGAACACTGAAGCTTTCTTT.

Remarks on this clonotype: It is likely a read error, because the conserved phenylalanine at the end of the CDR3 is missing. The rearrangement links TRBV11-2 to TRBJ2-6, with 7 bases lining up with TRBD1. This CDR3 is built from 19 residues. The germline V gene encodes CDR1 SGHAT and CDR2 FQNNGV. The CDR3 spells CASSLVQKDRPSGANILTI. CDR3 nucleotides: TGTGCCAGCAGCTTAGTTCAAAAGGACAGGCCCTCTGGGGCCAACATCCTGACTATC.

A word on this clonotype: An end of the junction does not agree with germline; a read error may underlie this. The genes are TRBV11-1 and TRBJ2-7; D could derive from TRBD1 or TRBD2 (5 bases each). The CDR3 is 13 residues long. Germline CDR1 SGHAT, CDR2 FQDESV (reference sequence). The CDR3 reads CAISLETGTEQYF. CDR3 nucleotide sequence: TGTGCCATCAGCTTAGAAACCGGGACGGAGCAGTACTTC.

This clonotype was observed many times. The chain employs TRBV20-1 and TRBJ2-7; 10 bases align to TRBD1. V shed 2 bases, J shed 6 bases, and the junction held 16 bases outside the gene matches. This CDR3 contains 17 residues. Germline CDR1 DFQATT, CDR2 SNEGSKA (reference sequence). This chain's CDR3 is CSARPRSGDRGFPEQYF. The CDR3 nucleotides are TGCAGTGCTAGACCTCGCTCGGGGGACAGGGGATTCCCCGAGCAGTACTTC.

Details on this clonotype: As the CDR3 is not closed by the conserved phenylalanine or tryptophan, this likely results from a read error. This chain's CDR3 is CSAKGLAMVHNEQFS. The DNA for the CDR3 is TGCAGTGCAAAGGGACTAGCTATGGTCCACAATGAGCAGTTCTCC. This chain connects TRBV20-1 to TRBJ2-1; TRBD2 aligns across 9 bases. Germline V gene data show CDR1 as DFQATT and CDR2 as SNEGSKA (reference sequence). The CDR3 sequence is 15 residues long. The V and J ends lost 6 bases and 5 bases, in that order; junction bases with no gene match: 11.

This clonotype was counted between two and nine times. The chain links TRBV12-3 or TRBV12-4 to TRBJ2-1; 9 bases align to TRBD1. The CDR3 runs 14 residues. The V and J ends lost 4 bases and 8 bases, in that order; junction bases with no gene match: 6. The CDR3 DNA sequence: TGTGCCAGCAGTTCTACCGGGACAGGGTATGAGCAGTTCTTC. Protein: CASSSTGTGYEQFF.

A word on this clonotype: The CDR3 does not end in the conserved phenylalanine or tryptophan, so this is likely a read error. The V and J genes are TRBV6-5 and TRBJ2-5, with D perhaps matching TRBD1 (5 bases). This CDR3 has 13 amino acids. The V gene lost 5 bases and the J gene lost 5 bases, with 12 bases spanning the gap. Germline V CDR1 and CDR2: MNHEY, SVGAGI. The DNA for the CDR3 is TGTGCCAGCAGTCCCAGGGCTGTCGAGACCCAGTACTTA. This translates into CASSPRAVETQYL.

The chain joins TRBV30 to TRBJ1-1, with 10 bases identical to TRBD1. There are 15 residues in the CDR3. CDR1 and CDR2 (germline): GTSNPN, SVGIG (reference sequence). This CDR3 is CASGATGGESTEAFF. The CDR3 nucleotides read TGTGCGTCGGGGGCGACAGGGGGCGAGAGTACTGAAGCTTTCTTT.

This clonotype has more than one count but fewer than ten. The chain carries TRBV5-4 and TRBJ2-1; the match to TRBD2 covers 11 bases. This CDR3 has 15 residues. Germline lookup yields CDR1 SGHNT and CDR2 YYREEE (reference sequence). The V and J ends lost 2 bases and 8 bases, in that order; junction bases with no gene match: 6. CDR3 bases: TGTGCCAGCAGCTTTAGCGGGAGGGCCTTGCATGAGCAGTTCTTC. This sequence encodes CASSFSGRALHEQFF.

This chain links TRBV20-1 with TRBJ2-2; D is undetermined. Germline CDR1 DFQATT, CDR2 SNEGSKA (reference sequence). This CDR3 has 13 amino acids. Trimming shortened V by 3 bases and J by 6 bases, and 11 bases separated the two germline ends. The CDR3 loop is CSASGHRAGELFF. In DNA form, the CDR3 reads TGCAGTGCTAGCGGCCATCGAGCCGGGGAGCTGTTTTTT.